This is a list of T cell receptor beta chains from one sample in a study of vaccination effects on CD4 cells after COVID-19. Generated by immunoSEQ multiplex PCR, the TCRdb table keeps only in-frame clones and is missing some. The top ten hold approximately 2.6% of the sample, which has some 69,000 clones, 60% to 80% seen once. No antigen has been identified for these receptors. The source material was CD4+ T cells from PBMCs cultured with HCoV-NL63 spike peptides, sampled before COVID-19 vaccination. Receptor source: a human donor who received a COVID-19 vaccine. CDR3s include the opening cysteine and the closing phenylalanine or tryptophan. Fields, in order: CDR3 protein, CDR3 DNA, D gene, V gene, clone size, J gene. A D gene is named only where the DNA matches it firmly. The size entry is marked missing in some rows and otherwise reads once, few, many or a size class.

CDR3: CASSYRTGGDEQFF; DNA: TGTGCCAGCAGCTACCGGACAGGGGGGGATGAGCAGTTCTTC; D: TRBD1; V: TRBV5-8; size: -; J: TRBJ2-1
CDR3: CASSLDRIGNQPQHF; DNA: TGTGCCAGCAGCCTGGACAGGATAGGCAATCAGCCCCAGCATTTT; D: TRBD1; V: TRBV6-2/TRBV6-3; size: -; J: TRBJ1-5
CDR3: CASSQGGQGADTQYF; DNA: TGTGCCAGCAGCCAAGGGGGACAGGGAGCAGATACGCAGTATTTT; D: TRBD1; V: TRBV3-1/TRBV3-2; size: -; J: TRBJ2-3
CDR3: CASSLIFVPGNTGELFF; DNA: TGTGCCAGCAGCTTAATATTCGTTCCAGGGAACACCGGGGAGCTGTTTTTT; D: -; V: TRBV7-3; size: -; J: TRBJ2-2
CDR3: CASSFQETDTQYF; DNA: TGTGCCAGCAGTTTTCAAGAAACAGATACGCAGTATTTT; D: -; V: TRBV12-3/TRBV12-4; size: -; J: TRBJ2-3
CDR3: CASSMVRDTKGTGELFF; DNA: TGTGCCAGTAGTATGGTCCGGGACACCAAAGGAACCGGGGAGCTGTTTTTT; D: -; V: TRBV19; size: few; J: TRBJ2-2
CDR3: CASSGRSGNRANTGELFF; DNA: TGTGCCAGTAGTGGCCGGTCAGGGAACCGCGCGAACACCGGGGAGCTGTTTTTT; D: -; V: TRBV19; size: -; J: TRBJ2-2
CDR3: CASSLAGQSTGELFF; DNA: TGTGCCAGCAGCTTAGCGGGACAGAGCACCGGGGAGCTGTTTTTT; D: TRBD1; V: TRBV7-2; size: few; J: TRBJ2-2
CDR3: CASSLFLRQGRAPLHF; DNA: TGTGCCAGCAGTTTATTCTTGCGGCAGGGCAGGGCACCCCTCCACTTT; D: -; V: TRBV27; size: -; J: TRBJ1-6
CDR3: CASSYGGSLNTEAFF; DNA: TGTGCCAGCAGTTACGGCGGCTCCCTGAACACTGAAGCTTTCTTT; D: -; V: TRBV6-2/TRBV6-3; size: -; J: TRBJ1-1
CDR3: CASSLQWGSYQETQYF; DNA: TGTGCCAGCTCACTCCAGTGGGGCAGCTACCAAGAGACCCAGTACTTC; D: -; V: TRBV18; size: -; J: TRBJ2-5
CDR3: CASSSLAEAGNTIYF; DNA: TGTGCCAGCAGCTCCTTAGCGGAGGCTGGAAACACCATATATTTT; D: -; V: TRBV7-9; size: few; J: TRBJ1-3
CDR3: CASSLSRGTFNSPLHF; DNA: TGTGCCAGCAGTTTATCCCGGGGGACGTTCAATTCACCCCTCCACTTT; D: -; V: TRBV27; size: -; J: TRBJ1-6
CDR3: CAWSADRGTEAFF; DNA: TGTGCCTGGAGTGCCGACAGGGGAACTGAAGCTTTCTTT; D: TRBD1; V: TRBV30; size: -; J: TRBJ1-1
CDR3: CASRLDRVGTYGYTF; DNA: TGTGCCAGCAGGCTCGACAGGGTGGGGACCTATGGCTACACCTTC; D: TRBD1; V: TRBV6-5; size: -; J: TRBJ1-2
CDR3: CAWSVLAGTEAFF; DNA: TGTGCCTGGAGTGTCCTGGCGGGAACTGAAGCTTTCTTT; D: -; V: TRBV30; size: -; J: TRBJ1-1
CDR3: CASSDRSVSYNEQFF; DNA: TGTGCCAGCAGTGATCGTTCGGTTTCCTACAATGAGCAGTTCTTC; D: -; V: TRBV6-1; size: -; J: TRBJ2-1
CDR3: CASSYSHNVNSGANVLTF; DNA: TGTGCCAGCAGTTACTCGCACAACGTAAACTCTGGGGCCAACGTCCTGACTTTC; D: -; V: TRBV6-2/TRBV6-3; size: -; J: TRBJ2-6
CDR3: CASSLSDRAGNTIYF; DNA: TGTGCCAGCAGCCTATCGGACAGGGCTGGAAACACCATATATTTT; D: TRBD1; V: TRBV5-8; size: -; J: TRBJ1-3
CDR3: CASSEYGGGSGNTIYF; DNA: TGTGCCAGCAGTGAATATGGGGGGGGCTCTGGAAACACCATATATTTT; D: -; V: TRBV25-1; size: -; J: TRBJ1-3